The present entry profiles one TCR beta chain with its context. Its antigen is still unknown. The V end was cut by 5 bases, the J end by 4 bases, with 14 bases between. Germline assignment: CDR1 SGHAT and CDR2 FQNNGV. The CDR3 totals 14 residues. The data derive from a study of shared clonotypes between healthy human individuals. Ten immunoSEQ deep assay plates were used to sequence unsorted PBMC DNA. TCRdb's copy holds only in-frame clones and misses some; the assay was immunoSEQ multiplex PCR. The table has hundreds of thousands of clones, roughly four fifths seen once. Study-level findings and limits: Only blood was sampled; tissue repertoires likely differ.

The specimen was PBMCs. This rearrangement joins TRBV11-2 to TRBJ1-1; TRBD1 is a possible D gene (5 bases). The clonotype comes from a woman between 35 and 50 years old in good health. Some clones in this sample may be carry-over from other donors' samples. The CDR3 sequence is CASSLQRGGTEAFF. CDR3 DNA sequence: TGTGCCAGCAGCCTTCAAAGGGGAGGCACTGAAGCTTTCTTT.